This TCR beta chain was profiled in a study of blood T cell repertoires in COVID-19. Across the study: Acute and convalescent COVID-19 specimens originated in the United States, Italy and Spain. Nucleic acid was either cDNA or gDNA, and it came from T cells, B-cell-depleted T cells, or PBMCs.

Original processing notes: How many nucleated cells were present was estimated from reference gene primer amplification. Sequencing used immunoSEQ multiplex PCR; TCRdb keeps in-frame clones, though not all of them. That table is the source of V, J and clone size, and D and trimming were worked out from the DNA. The sample has fewer than 300,000 clones; roughly 84% are singletons. The CDR3 covers 17 residues. Germline CDR1 reads SEHNR; CDR2 reads FQNEAQ (reference sequence). J was trimmed by 5 bases and V by 5 bases; bases with no gene match: 15. The chain employs TRBV7-9 and TRBJ2-5; 9 bases map to TRBD2. Source material: peripheral blood. This TCR was recovered from a woman under 30 with acute or convalescent COVID-19. The CDR3 region is CASSPKTSGNLRETQYF. The CDR3 DNA sequence: TGTGCCAGCAGCCCTAAGACTAGCGGAAACCTTCGGGAGACCCAGTACTTC.